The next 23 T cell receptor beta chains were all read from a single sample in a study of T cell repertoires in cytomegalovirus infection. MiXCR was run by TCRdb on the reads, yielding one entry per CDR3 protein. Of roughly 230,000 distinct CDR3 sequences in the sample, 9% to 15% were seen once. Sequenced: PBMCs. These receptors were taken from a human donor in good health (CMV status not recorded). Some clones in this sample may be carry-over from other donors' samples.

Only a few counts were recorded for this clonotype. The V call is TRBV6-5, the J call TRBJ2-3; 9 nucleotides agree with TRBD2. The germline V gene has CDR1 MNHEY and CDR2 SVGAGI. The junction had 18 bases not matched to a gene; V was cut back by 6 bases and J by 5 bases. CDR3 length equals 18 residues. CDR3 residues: CASSIRSLAGEGLDTQYF. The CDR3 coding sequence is TGTGCCAGCAGCATACGGTCATTAGCGGGAGAGGGACTAGATACGCAGTATTTT.

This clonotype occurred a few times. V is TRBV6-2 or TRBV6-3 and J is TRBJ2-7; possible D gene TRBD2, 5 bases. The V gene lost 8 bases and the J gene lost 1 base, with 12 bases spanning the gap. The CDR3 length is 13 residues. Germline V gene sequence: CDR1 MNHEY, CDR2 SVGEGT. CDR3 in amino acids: CASSVGGSYEQYF. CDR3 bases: TGTGCCAGCTCGGTCGGAGGTTCCTACGAGCAGTACTTC.

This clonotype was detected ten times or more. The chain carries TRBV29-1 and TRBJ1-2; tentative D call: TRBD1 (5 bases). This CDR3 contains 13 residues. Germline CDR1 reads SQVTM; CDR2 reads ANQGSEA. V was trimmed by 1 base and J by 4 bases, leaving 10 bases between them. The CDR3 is CSVEVQGGYGYTF. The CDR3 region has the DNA TGCAGCGTTGAAGTTCAGGGCGGCTATGGCTACACCTTC.

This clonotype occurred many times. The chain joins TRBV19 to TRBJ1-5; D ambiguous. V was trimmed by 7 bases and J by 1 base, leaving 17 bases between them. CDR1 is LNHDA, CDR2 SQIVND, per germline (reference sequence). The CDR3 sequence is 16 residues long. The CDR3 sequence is CASKRVLQSSNQPQHF. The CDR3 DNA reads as TGTGCCAGTAAGAGGGTCCTTCAAAGCAGCAATCAGCCCCAGCATTTT.

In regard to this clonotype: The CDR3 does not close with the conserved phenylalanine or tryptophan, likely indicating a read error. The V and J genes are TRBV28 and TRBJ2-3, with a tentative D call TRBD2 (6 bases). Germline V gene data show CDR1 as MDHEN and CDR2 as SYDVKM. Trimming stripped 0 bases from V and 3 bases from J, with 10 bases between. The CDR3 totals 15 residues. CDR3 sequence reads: CASSLWEGWTDTQYS. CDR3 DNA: TGTGCCAGCAGTTTATGGGAGGGTTGGACAGATACGCAGTATTCT.

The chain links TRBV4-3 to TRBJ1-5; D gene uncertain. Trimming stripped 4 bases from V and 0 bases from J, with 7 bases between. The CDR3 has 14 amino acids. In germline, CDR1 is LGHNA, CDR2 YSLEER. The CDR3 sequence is CASSPDLSNQPQHF. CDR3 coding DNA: TGCGCCAGCAGCCCAGACCTTAGCAATCAGCCCCAGCATTTT.

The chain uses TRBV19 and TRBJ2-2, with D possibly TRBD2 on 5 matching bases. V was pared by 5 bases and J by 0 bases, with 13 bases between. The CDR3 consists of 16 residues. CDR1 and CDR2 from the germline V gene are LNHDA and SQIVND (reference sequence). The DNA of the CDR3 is TGTGCCAGTAGTGTTCTCCGGGAAGCGAACACCGGGGAGCTGTTTTTT. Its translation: CASSVLREANTGELFF.

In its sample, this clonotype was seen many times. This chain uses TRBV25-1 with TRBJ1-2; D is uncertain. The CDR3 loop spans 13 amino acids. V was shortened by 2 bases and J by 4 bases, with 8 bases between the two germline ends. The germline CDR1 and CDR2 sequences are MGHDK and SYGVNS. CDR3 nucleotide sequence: TGTGCCAGCAGTGAAGGGTGGGGCTATGGCTACACCTTC. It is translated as CASSEGWGYGYTF.

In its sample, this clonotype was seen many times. The CDR3 here is CASSVGTVQIYTQYF. In DNA, the CDR3 is TGTGCCAGCAGCGTCGGGACAGTCCAGATATATACGCAGTATTTT. This chain uses TRBV7-2 with TRBJ2-3; 7 bases align to TRBD1. V lost 5 bases and J lost 7; bases outside the gene matches: 12. CDR3 length equals 15 residues. Germline lookup yields CDR1 SGHTA and CDR2 FQGNSA.

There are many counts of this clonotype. CDR3 nucleotide sequence: TGTGCCAGTAGTGCCGACAGGGTTGGGGCCAACGTCCTGACTTTC. Amino acid sequence: CASSADRVGANVLTF. The chain carries TRBV19 and TRBJ2-6; 7 bases agree with TRBD1. Per germline, CDR1 LNHDA and CDR2 SQIVND (reference sequence). The CDR3 runs 15 residues. V was clipped by 5 bases and J by 3 bases; unmatched bases: 4.

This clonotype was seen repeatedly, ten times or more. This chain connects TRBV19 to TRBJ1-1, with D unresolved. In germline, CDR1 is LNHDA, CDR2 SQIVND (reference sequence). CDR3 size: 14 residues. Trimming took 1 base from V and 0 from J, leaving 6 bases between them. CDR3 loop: CASSIGGLNTEAFF. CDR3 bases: TGTGCCAGTAGTATAGGAGGGTTGAACACTGAAGCTTTCTTT. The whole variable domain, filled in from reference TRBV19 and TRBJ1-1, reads DGGITQSPKYLFRKEGQNVTLSCEQNLNHDAMYWYRQDPGQGLRLIYYSQIVNDFQKGDIAEGYSVSREKKESFPLTVTSAQKNPTAFYLCASSIGGLNTEAFFGQGTRLTVV.

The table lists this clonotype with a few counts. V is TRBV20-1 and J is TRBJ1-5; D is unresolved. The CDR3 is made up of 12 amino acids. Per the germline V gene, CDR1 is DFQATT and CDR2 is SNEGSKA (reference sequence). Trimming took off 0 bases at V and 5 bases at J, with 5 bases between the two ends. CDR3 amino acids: CSAREHHQPQHF. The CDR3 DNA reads TGCAGTGCTAGAGAGCACCATCAGCCCCAGCATTTT.

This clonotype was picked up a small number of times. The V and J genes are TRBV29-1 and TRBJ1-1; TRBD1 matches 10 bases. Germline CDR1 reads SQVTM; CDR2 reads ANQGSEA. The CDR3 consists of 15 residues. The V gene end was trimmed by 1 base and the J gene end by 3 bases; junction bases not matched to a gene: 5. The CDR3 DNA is TGCAGCGTTGAAGGTCGACAGGGGGCGGACACTGAAGCTTTCTTT. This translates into CSVEGRQGADTEAFF.

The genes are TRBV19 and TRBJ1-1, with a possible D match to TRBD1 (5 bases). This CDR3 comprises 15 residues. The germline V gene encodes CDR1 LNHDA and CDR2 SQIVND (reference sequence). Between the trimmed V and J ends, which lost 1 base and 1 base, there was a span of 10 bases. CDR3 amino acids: CASSIVAGGNTEAFF. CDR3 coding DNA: TGTGCCAGTAGTATAGTTGCGGGGGGGAACACTGAAGCTTTCTTT.

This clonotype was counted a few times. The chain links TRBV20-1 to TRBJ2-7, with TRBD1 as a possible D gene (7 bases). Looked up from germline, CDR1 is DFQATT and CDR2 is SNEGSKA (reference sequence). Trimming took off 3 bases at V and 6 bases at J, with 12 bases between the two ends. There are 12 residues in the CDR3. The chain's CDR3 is CSARRQGGEQYF. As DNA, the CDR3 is TGCAGTGCTAGGAGACAGGGAGGCGAGCAGTACTTC.

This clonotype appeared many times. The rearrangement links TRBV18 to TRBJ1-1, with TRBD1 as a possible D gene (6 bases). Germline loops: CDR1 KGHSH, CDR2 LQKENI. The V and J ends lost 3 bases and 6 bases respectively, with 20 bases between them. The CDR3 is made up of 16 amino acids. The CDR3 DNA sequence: TGTGCCAGCTCACCCGGACCGTTCGACAGGTCTTCTGAAGCTTTCTTT. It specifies CASSPGPFDRSSEAFF.

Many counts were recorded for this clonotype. CDR3 nucleotides: TGTGCCAGCAGTATTGACAGACCTATCTATGGCTACACCTTC. This sequence encodes CASSIDRPIYGYTF. The J gene is TRBJ1-2, the V gene TRBV7-9; TRBD1 is a possible D gene (5 bases). The CDR3 spans 14 residues. Germline CDR1 and CDR2: SEHNR and FQNEAQ (reference sequence). Trimming removed 6 bases from V and 4 bases from J, with 15 bases in between.

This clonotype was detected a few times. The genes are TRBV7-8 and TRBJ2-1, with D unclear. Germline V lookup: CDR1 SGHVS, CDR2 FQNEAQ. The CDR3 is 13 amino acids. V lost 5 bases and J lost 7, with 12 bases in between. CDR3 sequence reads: CASSPVMGNEQFF. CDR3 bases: TGTGCCAGCAGCCCGGTAATGGGGAATGAGCAGTTCTTC.

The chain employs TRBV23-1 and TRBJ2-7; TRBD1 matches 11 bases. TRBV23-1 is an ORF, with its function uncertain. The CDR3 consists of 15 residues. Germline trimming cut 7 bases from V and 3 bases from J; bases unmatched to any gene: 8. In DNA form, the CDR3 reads TGCGCCAGCACTGCGGACAGGGGGCAAGACTACGAGCAGTACGTC. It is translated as CASTADRGQDYEQYV.

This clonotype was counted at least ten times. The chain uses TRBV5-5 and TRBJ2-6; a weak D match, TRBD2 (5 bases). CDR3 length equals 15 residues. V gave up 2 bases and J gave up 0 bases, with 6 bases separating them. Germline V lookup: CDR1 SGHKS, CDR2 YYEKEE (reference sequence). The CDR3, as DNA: TGTGCCAGCAGCTTAAGCGGCTCTGGGGCCAACGTCCTGACTTTC. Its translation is CASSLSGSGANVLTF.

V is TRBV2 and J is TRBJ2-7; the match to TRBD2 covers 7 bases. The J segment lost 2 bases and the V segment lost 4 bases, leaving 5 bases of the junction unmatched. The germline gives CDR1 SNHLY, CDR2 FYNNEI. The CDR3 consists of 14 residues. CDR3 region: CASSGNSGPYEQYF. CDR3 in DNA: TGTGCCAGCAGTGGTAATAGCGGGCCCTACGAGCAGTACTTC. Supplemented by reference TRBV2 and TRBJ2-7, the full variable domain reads EPEVTQTPSHQVTQMGQEVILRCVPISNHLYFYWYRQILGQKVEFLVSFYNNEISEKSEIFDDQFSVERPDGSNFTLKIRSTKLEDSAMYFCASSGNSGPYEQYFGPGTRLTVT.

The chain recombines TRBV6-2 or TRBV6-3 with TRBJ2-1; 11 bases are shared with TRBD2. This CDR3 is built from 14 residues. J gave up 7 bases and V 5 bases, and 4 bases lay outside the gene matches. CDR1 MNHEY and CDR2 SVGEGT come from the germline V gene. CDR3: CASSISGRVNEQFF. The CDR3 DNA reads TGTGCCAGCAGTATTAGCGGGAGGGTTAATGAGCAGTTCTTC.

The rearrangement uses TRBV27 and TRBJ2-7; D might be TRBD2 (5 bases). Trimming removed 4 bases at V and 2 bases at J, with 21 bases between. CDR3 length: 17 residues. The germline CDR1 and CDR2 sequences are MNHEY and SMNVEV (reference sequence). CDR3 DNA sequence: TGTGCCAGCAGTTCCGAAATTGGAACTAGAAAGACCTACGAGCAGTACTTC. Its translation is CASSSEIGTRKTYEQYF.